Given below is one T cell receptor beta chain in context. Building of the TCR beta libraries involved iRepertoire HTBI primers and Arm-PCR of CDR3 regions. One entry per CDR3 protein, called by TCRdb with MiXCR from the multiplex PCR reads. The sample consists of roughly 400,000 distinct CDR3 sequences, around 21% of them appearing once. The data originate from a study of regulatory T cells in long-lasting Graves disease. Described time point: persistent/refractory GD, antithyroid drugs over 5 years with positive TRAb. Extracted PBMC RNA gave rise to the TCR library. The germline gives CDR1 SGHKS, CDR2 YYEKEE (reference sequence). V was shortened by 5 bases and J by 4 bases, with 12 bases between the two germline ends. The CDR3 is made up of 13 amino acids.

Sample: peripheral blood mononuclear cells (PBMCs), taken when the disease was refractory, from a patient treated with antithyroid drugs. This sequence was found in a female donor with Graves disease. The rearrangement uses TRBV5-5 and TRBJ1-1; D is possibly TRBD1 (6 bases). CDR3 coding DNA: TGTGCCAGCAGGGCGGACAGTATCACTGAAGCTTTCTTT. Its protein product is CASRADSITEAFF.